Each of the 14 T cell receptor beta chains below was sequenced from the same sample in a study of T-cell reconstitution after alpha-beta-depleted transplantation in children. A library of TCRbeta sequences, prepared with unique molecular identifiers, was generated. TCRdb ran MiXCR on the PCR reads and lists one entry per CDR3 protein. The sample holds 350,000 to 450,000 distinct CDR3 sequences, 13% seen once. The sequences come from PBMCs, collected from the stem cell graft. Every receptor here comes from a human donor who donated a stem cell graft to a child with Fanconi anemia.

The DNA for the CDR3 is TGCGCCACCCAGGGGGGCGAGCAGTTCTTC. Translating it yields CATQGGEQFF. The chain combines TRBV10-2 with TRBJ2-1; maybe TRBD1 (7 bases). Trimming stripped 10 bases from V and 10 bases from J, with 11 bases between. The V gene's germline CDR1 is WSHSY and CDR2 SAAADI. The CDR3 is made up of 10 amino acids.

The sample holds many counts of this clonotype. This chain joins TRBV20-1 and TRBJ1-6; D gene ambiguous. The length of the CDR3 is 13 residues. V was trimmed by 6 bases and J by 9 bases, leaving 15 bases between them. Germline loops: CDR1 DFQATT, CDR2 SNEGSKA (reference sequence). In DNA, the CDR3 is TGCAGTGCCCTGGGCAGTTCAATTTCACCCCTCCACTTT. Translation: CSALGSSISPLHF.

The rearrangement uses TRBV2 and TRBJ1-6; no reliable D call. The germline gives CDR1 SNHLY, CDR2 FYNNEI. Trimming stripped 5 bases from V and 10 bases from J, with 18 bases between. The CDR3 totals 15 residues. CDR3 amino acids: CASSRQAAAGSPLHF. For the CDR3, the DNA is TGTGCCAGCAGTCGTCAGGCGGCTGCAGGCTCACCCCTCCACTTT.

In its sample, this clonotype was seen a few times. V usage is TRBV29-1 and J usage is TRBJ2-5, with unresolved D. This CDR3 is built from 11 residues. The V end lost 3 bases, the J end lost 2 bases, and 4 bases lay between the germline ends. CDR1 and CDR2 from the germline V gene are SQVTM and ANQGSEA. In DNA, the CDR3 is TGCAGCGTTGAGAGGCAAGAGACCCAGTACTTC. This codes for CSVERQETQYF. Full variable domain (missing parts from reference TRBV29-1 and TRBJ2-5): SAVISQKPSRDICQRGTSLTIQCQVDSQVTMMFWYRQQPGQSLTLIATANQGSEATYESGFVIDKFPISRPNLTFSTLTVSNMSPEDSSIYLCSVERQETQYFGPGTRLLVL.

This clonotype was picked up many times. The CDR3: CASSYLFTGELFF. CDR3 in DNA: TGTGCCAGCAGTTACCTATTCACCGGGGAGCTGTTTTTT. This rearrangement joins TRBV6-2 or TRBV6-3 to TRBJ2-2; D not certain. This CDR3 spans 13 amino acids. The germline V and J ends were trimmed by 2 bases and 4 bases, with 5 bases remaining between them. Per the germline V gene, CDR1 is MNHEY and CDR2 is SVGEGT.

This clonotype was detected many times. The chain joins TRBV4-3 to TRBJ1-1; D is undetermined. V lost 9 bases and J lost 5, with 16 bases in between. Germline CDR1 reads LGHNA; CDR2 reads YSLEER. The CDR3 is made up of 13 amino acids. The CDR3 sequence: CASSRRDGTEAFF. Here the CDR3 DNA reads TGCGCCAGTAGTCGGAGAGACGGGACTGAAGCTTTCTTT.

The chain employs TRBV20-1 and TRBJ2-3, with TRBD2 matching 8 bases. The V gene's germline CDR1 is DFQATT and CDR2 SNEGSKA (reference sequence). The CDR3 spans 14 residues. V dropped 4 bases and J dropped 3; count of bases not matched to a gene: 6. CDR3 DNA sequence: TGCAGTGCTAATGAGCGGGGGTTAACAGATACGCAGTATTTT. This codes for CSANERGLTDTQYF.

As regards this clonotype: Possible read error: a much larger clone is one base away. V and J are TRBV2 and TRBJ2-2; 11 bases line up with TRBD1. CDR3 size: 15 residues. CDR1 is SNHLY, CDR2 FYNNEI, per germline. The CDR3 DNA sequence: TGTGCCTGCAGAACCGGGACAGGGGGATCGGGGGAGCTGTTTTTT. It translates to CACRTGTGGSGELFF.

This clonotype was counted ten times or more. The V call is TRBV20-1, the J call TRBJ2-3; 7 bases agree with TRBD1. The CDR3 is 14 amino acids. J lost 2 bases, V lost 7 bases, and 9 bases had no gene match. Per the germline V gene, CDR1 is DFQATT and CDR2 is SNEGSKA (reference sequence). Here the CDR3 reads CSVARQGTTDTQYF. The CDR3 DNA sequence: TGCAGTGTCGCAAGACAGGGCACCACAGATACGCAGTATTTT.

This clonotype was counted many times. V gene TRBV12-3 or TRBV12-4 combines with J gene TRBJ2-2; 8 bases are shared with TRBD2. The CDR3 has 14 residues. V shed 8 bases and J 8 bases; nucleotides not matched to a gene: 10. The CDR3 protein is CASGAGGLSGELFF. Written as DNA, the CDR3 is TGTGCCAGCGGGGCGGGGGGCCTCTCTGGGGAGCTGTTTTTT.

This clonotype was found many times. The rearrangement joins TRBV3-1 to TRBJ1-3, with 9 bases fitting TRBD1. CDR3 length: 16 residues. CDR1 is LGHDT and CDR2 is YNNKEL in the germline V gene (reference sequence). V gave up 3 bases and J gave up 3 bases; unmatched junction bases: 6. CDR3 sequence: CASSHGTGRNGNTIYF. CDR3 DNA sequence: TGTGCCAGCAGCCATGGGACAGGGCGGAATGGAAACACCATATATTTT.

The sample holds a few counts of this clonotype. The chain joins TRBV29-1 to TRBJ2-1; D is ambiguous. V shed 6 bases and J shed 2 bases, with 14 bases lying between them. The CDR3 covers 14 residues. Per germline, CDR1 SQVTM and CDR2 ANQGSEA. This CDR3 reads CSVAKTGAYNEQFF. CDR3 nucleotide sequence: TGCAGCGTCGCTAAAACTGGAGCCTACAATGAGCAGTTCTTC.

The CDR3 DNA reads TGCGCCAGCAGCATGATGACAGGGGTCCAAGAGACCCAGTACTTC. Amino acid sequence: CASSMMTGVQETQYF. The chain combines TRBV5-1 with TRBJ2-5, with 8 positions matching TRBD1. This CDR3 has 15 amino acids. CDR1 is SGHRS, CDR2 YFSETQ, per germline. Trimming at V came to 4 bases and at J to 1 base, leaving 6 bases not matched to a gene.

This clonotype showed up just a few times. This chain joins TRBV7-8 and TRBJ2-1; no definite D call. Looked up from germline, CDR1 is SGHVS and CDR2 is FQNEAQ. Trimming left V 3 bases short and J 2 bases short, with 14 bases between. The CDR3 contains 16 residues. CDR3 coding DNA: TGTGCCAGCAGCTTCCCCACCCGGAAGGCCTACAATGAGCAGTTCTTC. This translates into CASSFPTRKAYNEQFF.